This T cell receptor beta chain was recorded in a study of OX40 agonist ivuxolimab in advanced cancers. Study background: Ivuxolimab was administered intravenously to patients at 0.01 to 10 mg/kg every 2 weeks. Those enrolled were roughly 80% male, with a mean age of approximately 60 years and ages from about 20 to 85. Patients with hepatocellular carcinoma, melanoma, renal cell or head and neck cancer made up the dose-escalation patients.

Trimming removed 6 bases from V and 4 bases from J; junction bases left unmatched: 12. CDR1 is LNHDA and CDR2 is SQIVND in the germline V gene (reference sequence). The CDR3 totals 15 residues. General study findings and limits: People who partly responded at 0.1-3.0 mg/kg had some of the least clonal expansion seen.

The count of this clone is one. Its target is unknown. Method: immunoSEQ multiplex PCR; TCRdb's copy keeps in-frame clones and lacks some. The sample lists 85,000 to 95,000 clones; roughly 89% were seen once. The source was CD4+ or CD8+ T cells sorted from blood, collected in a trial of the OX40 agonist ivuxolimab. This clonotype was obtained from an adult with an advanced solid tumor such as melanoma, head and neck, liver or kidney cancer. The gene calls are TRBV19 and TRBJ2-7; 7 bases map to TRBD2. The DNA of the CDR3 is TGTGCCAGTAGCCGGGCGGGCGGGAGAGATTACGAGCAGTACTTC. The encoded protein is CASSRAGGRDYEQYF.